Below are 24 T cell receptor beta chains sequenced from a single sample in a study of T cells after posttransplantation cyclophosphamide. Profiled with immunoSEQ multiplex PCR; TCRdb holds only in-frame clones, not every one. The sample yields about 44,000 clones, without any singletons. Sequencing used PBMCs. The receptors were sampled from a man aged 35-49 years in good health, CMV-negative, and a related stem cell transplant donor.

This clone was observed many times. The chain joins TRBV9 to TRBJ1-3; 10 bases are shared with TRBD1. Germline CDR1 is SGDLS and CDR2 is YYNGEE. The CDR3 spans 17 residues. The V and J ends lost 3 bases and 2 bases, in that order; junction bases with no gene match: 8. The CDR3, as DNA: TGTGCCAGCAGCGCCCGAGATGGGACAGGGGCTGGAAACACCATATATTTT. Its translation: CASSARDGTGAGNTIYF.

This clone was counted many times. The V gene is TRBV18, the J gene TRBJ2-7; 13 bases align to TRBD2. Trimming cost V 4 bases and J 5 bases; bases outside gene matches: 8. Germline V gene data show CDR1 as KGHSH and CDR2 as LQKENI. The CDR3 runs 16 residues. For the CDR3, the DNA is TGTGCCAGCTCACTACCGGGACTAGCGGGACCCAACGAGCAGTACGTC. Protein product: CASSLPGLAGPNEQYV.

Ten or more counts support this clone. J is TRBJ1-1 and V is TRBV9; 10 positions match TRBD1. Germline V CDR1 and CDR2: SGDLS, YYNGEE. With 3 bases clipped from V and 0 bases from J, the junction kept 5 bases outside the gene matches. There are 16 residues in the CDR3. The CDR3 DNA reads TGTGCCAGCAGCGCAGGGACAGGGGCCTTGAACACTGAAGCTTTCTTT. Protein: CASSAGTGALNTEAFF.

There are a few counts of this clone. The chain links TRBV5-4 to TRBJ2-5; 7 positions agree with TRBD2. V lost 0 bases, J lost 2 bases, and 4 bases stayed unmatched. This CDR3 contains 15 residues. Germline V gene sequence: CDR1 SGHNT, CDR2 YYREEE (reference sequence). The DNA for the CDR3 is TGTGCCAGCAGCTTGGGGGAGGGATTTCAAGAGACCCAGTACTTC. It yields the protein CASSLGEGFQETQYF.

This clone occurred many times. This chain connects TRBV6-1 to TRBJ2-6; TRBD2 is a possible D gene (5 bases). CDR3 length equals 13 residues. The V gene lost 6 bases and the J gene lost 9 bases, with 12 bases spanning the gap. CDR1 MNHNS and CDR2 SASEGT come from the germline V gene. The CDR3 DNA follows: TGTGCCAGCAGCCACCTGGGAGACAACGTCCTGACTTTC. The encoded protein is CASSHLGDNVLTF.

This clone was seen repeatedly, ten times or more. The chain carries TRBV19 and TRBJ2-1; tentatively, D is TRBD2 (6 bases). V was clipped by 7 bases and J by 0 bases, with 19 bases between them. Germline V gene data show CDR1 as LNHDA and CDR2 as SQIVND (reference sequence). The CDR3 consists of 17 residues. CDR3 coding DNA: TGTGCCAGTACCAAAGGGGCGGAGGGGAGCTCCTACAATGAGCAGTTCTTC. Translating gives CASTKGAEGSSYNEQFF.

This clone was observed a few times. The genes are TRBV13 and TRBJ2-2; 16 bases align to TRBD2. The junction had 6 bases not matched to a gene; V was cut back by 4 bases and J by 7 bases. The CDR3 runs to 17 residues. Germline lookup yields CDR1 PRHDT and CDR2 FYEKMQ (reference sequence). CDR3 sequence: CASSSGTSGRAIGELFF. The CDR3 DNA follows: TGTGCCAGCAGCTCTGGGACTAGCGGGAGGGCCATCGGGGAGCTGTTTTTT.

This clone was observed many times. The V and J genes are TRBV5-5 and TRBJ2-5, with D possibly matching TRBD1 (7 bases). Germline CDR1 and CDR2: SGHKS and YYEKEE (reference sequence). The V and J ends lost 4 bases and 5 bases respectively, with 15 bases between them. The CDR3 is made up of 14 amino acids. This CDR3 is CASSPGPGGETQYF. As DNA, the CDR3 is TGTGCCAGCAGCCCGGGACCAGGGGGGGAGACCCAGTACTTC.

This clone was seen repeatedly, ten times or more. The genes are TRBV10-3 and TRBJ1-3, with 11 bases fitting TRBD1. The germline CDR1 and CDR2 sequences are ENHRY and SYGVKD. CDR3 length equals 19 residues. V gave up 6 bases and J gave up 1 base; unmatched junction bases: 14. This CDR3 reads CAIRSFDLGQGVSGNTIYF. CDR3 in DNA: TGTGCCATCAGAAGTTTCGATTTGGGACAGGGGGTTTCTGGAAACACCATATATTTT.

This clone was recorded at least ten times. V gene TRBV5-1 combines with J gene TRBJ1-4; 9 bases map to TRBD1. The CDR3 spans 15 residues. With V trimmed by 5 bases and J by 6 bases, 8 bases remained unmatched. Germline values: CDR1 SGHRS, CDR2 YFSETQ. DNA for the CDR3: TGCGCCAGCAGACCTACCGGGACAGGGTATGAAAAACTGTTTTTT. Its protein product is CASRPTGTGYEKLFF.

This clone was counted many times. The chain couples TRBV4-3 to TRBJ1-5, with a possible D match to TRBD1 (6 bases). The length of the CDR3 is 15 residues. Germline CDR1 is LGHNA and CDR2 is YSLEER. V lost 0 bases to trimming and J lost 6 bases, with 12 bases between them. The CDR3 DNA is TGCGCCAGCAGCCAAGAAAGGCAGGGGAGTCAGCCCCAGCATTTT. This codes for CASSQERQGSQPQHF.

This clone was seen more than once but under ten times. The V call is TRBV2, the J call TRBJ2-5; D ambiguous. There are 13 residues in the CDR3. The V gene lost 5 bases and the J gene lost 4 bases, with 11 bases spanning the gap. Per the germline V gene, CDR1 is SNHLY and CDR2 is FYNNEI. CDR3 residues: CASSSPQTETQYF. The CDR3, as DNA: TGTGCCAGCAGTTCCCCACAGACAGAGACCCAGTACTTC.

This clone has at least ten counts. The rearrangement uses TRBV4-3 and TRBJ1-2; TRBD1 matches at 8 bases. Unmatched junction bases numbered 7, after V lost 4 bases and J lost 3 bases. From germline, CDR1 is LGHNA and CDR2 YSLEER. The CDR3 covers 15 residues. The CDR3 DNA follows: TGCGCCAGCAGCCCGGACAGGGTGCTCGACTATGGCTACACCTTC. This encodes CASSPDRVLDYGYTF.

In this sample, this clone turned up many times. CDR3 loop: CASSAAGVIMTGELFF. The CDR3 coding sequence is TGTGCCAGCTCAGCGGCGGGAGTTATTATGACCGGGGAGCTGTTTTTT. This sequence joins TRBV18 and TRBJ2-2; the match to TRBD2 covers 7 bases. The CDR3 is made up of 16 amino acids. Trimming at V came to 5 bases and at J to 5 bases, leaving 11 bases not matched to a gene. CDR1 and CDR2 from the germline V gene are KGHSH and LQKENI.

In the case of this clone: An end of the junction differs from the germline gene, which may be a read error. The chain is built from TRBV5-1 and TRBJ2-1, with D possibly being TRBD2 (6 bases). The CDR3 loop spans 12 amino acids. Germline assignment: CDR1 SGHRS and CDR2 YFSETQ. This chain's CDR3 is CASSSLSGEQFF. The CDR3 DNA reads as TGTGCCAGCAGCTCGCTTAGCGGTGAGCAGTTCTTC.

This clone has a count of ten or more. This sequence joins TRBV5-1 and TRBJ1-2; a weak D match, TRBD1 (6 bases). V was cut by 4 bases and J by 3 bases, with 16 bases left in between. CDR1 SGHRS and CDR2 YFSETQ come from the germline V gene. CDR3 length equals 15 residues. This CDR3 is CASSVELRGDYGYTF. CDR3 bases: TGCGCCAGCAGCGTAGAACTCAGGGGCGACTATGGCTACACCTTC.

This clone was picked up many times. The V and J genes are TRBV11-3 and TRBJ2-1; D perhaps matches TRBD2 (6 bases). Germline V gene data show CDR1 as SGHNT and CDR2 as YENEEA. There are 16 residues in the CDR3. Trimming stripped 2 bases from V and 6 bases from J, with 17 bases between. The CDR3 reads CASSLRLVFSRNEQFF. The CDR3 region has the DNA TGTGCCAGCAGCTTAAGACTAGTCTTTTCTCGCAATGAGCAGTTCTTC. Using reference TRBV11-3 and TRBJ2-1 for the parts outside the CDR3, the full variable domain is EAGVVQSPRYKIIEKKQPVAFWCNPISGHNTLYWYLQNLGQGPELLIRYENEEAVDDSQLPKDRFSAERLKGVDSTLKIQPAELGDSAVYLCASSLRLVFSRNEQFFGPGTRLTVL.

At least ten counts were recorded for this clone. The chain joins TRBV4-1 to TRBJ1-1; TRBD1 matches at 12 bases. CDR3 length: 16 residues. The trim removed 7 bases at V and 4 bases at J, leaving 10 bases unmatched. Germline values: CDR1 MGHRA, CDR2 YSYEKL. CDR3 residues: CASINPGQGASTEAFF. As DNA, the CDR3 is TGCGCCAGCATAAATCCGGGACAGGGGGCATCCACTGAAGCTTTCTTT.

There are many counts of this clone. CDR3 sequence (DNA): TGTGCCAGCAGCTTTAGGGAGACCTACAATGAGCAGTTCTTC. Encoded protein: CASSFRETYNEQFF. The V call is TRBV7-9, the J call TRBJ2-1, with D possibly matching TRBD2 (5 bases). CDR3 length: 14 amino acids. CDR1 and CDR2 (germline): SEHNR, FQNEAQ (reference sequence). Trimming left V 3 bases short and J 2 bases short, with 8 bases between.

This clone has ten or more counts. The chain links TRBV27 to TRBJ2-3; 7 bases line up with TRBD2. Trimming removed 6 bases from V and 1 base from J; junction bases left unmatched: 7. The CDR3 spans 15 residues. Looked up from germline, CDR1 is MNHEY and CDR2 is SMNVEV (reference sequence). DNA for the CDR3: TGTGCCAGCAGCCCGGGACTACCTGGCACAGATACGCAGTATTTT. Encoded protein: CASSPGLPGTDTQYF.

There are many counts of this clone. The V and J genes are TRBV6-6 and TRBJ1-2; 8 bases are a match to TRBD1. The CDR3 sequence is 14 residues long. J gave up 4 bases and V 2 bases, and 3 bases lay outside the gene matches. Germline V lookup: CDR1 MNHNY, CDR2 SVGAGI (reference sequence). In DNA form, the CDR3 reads TGTGCCAGCAGTTACCGGGGGACAGGCTATGGCTACACCTTC. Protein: CASSYRGTGYGYTF.

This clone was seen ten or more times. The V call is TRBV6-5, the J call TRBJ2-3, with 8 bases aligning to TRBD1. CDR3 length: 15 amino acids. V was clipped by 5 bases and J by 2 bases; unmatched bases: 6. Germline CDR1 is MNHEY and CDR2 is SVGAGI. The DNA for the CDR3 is TGTGCCAGCAGTCCCCGGGACAGGATCACAGATACGCAGTATTTT. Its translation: CASSPRDRITDTQYF.

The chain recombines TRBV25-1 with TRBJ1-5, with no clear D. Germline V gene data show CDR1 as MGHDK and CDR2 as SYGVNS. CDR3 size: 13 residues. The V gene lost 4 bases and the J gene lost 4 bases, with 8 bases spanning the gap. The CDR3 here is CASSAQENQPQHF. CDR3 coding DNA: TGTGCCAGCAGTGCCCAAGAGAATCAGCCCCAGCATTTT.

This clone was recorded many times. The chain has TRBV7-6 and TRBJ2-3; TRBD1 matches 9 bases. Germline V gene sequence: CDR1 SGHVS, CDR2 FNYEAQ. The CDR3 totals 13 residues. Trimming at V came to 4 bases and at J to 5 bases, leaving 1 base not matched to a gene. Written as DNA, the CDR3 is TGTGCCAGCAGCTCGGACAGGGGAGATACGCAGTATTTT. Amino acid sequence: CASSSDRGDTQYF.